The source of this TCR beta chain is a study of blood T cell repertoires in COVID-19. Study overall: Acute and convalescent COVID-19 specimens originated in the United States, Italy and Spain. The cDNA or gDNA used as material had been derived from T cells, B-cell-depleted T cells, or PBMCs.

The CDR3 is made up of 15 amino acids. In germline, CDR1 is MNHEY, CDR2 SVGAGI. V gave up 2 bases and J gave up 6 bases; unmatched junction bases: 4. In the source study's methods: For nucleated cells, counts were estimated from reference gene primer amplification. Here immunoSEQ multiplex PCR was the method, and the copy in TCRdb shows in-frame clones only, minus some. The DNA gave D and trimming, while V, J and clone size come from that table. The table includes approximately 32,000 clones, roughly 90% detected once. Material for sequencing was peripheral blood. This sequence was found in a man aged 55 to 70 with acute or convalescent COVID-19. The rearrangement uses TRBV6-5 and TRBJ2-1; 10 bases agree with TRBD2. CDR3 nucleotide sequence: TGTGCCAGCAGTTACCTAGCGGGAGTCGTCAATGAGCAGTTCTTC. Protein product: CASSYLAGVVNEQFF.